This is a list of T cell receptor beta chains from one sample in a study of cytomegalovirus exposure and HLA in healthy donors. TCRdb's copy holds only in-frame clones and misses some; the assay was immunoSEQ multiplex PCR. The sample carries roughly 84,000 clones, around three fifths recorded once. The sequenced material came from PBMCs. All receptors come from a woman between 35 and 50 years old in good health and CMV-seropositive. Each CDR3 is given with its conserved first and last residue. D genes are given only for firm matches. Clone size is stated in some rows and not others, as once, few, many or a class when expanded.

CDR3 protein	CDR3 DNA	clone size	J gene	D gene	V gene	CDR3 length
CASSLAENTEAFF	TGTGCCAGCAGTCTGGCCGAAAACACTGAAGCTTTCTTT	-	TRBJ1-1	-	TRBV7-3	13
CASSYREDTEAFF	TGCGCCAGCAGCTACAGGGAAGACACTGAAGCTTTCTTT	-	TRBJ1-1	-	TRBV10-1	13
CASSDDRGDTEAFF	TGTGCCAGCAGTGATGACAGGGGAGACACTGAAGCTTTCTTT	-	TRBJ1-1	TRBD1	TRBV25-1	14
CASSFQGTSDEQFF	TGTGCCAGCAGCTTCCAGGGGACTAGTGATGAGCAGTTCTTC	few	TRBJ2-1	TRBD2	TRBV7-9	14
CASSFSGSPYEQYF	TGTGCCAGCAGCTTTAGCGGGTCCCCCTACGAGCAGTACTTC	-	TRBJ2-7	TRBD2	TRBV7-2	14
CSARDLYNEQFF	TGCAGCGCCCGGGACTTGTACAATGAGCAGTTCTTC	-	TRBJ2-1	-	TRBV29-1	12
CASSAGMNTEAFF	TGTGCCAGCTCGGCGGGGATGAACACTGAAGCTTTCTTT	-	TRBJ1-1	-	TRBV9	13
CASSITGGANEQFF	TGTGCCAGTAGTATTACGGGAGGGGCCAATGAGCAGTTCTTC	-	TRBJ2-1	TRBD2	TRBV19	14
CASEKGGGMNTEAFF	TGTGCCAGCGAAAAAGGGGGGGGGATGAACACTGAAGCTTTCTTT	few	TRBJ1-1	-	TRBV25-1	15
CASGLDPLGGNYGYTF	TGTGCTAGTGGTTTGGATCCCTTAGGAGGGAACTATGGCTACACCTTC	-	TRBJ1-2	-	TRBV12-5	16
CASSRTGLQSPLHF	TGTGCCAGCAGCCGAACAGGGTTGCAGTCACCCCTCCACTTT	-	TRBJ1-6	-	TRBV7-2	14
CASSTLTGKAFF	TGTGCCAGTAGTACCCTGACAGGGAAAGCTTTCTTT	-	TRBJ1-1	TRBD1	TRBV19	12
CASPGAEAFF	TGTGCCAGCCCAGGGGCTGAAGCTTTCTTT	few	TRBJ1-1	-	TRBV7-9	10
CAVAPDRGLGPETQYF	TGTGCCGTCGCCCCGGACAGGGGACTAGGCCCAGAGACCCAGTACTTC	-	TRBJ2-5	-	TRBV6-6	16
CASSLAQPGGEQYF	TGTGCCAGCAGCTTAGCGCAGCCAGGGGGAGAGCAGTACTTC	-	TRBJ2-7	TRBD1	TRBV7-9	14
CASSPPGGDEKLFF	TGTGCCAGCTCACCCCCCGGAGGGGATGAAAAACTGTTTTTT	-	TRBJ1-4	-	TRBV18	14
CASSPRGTGSNQPQHF	TGTGCCAGCAGTCCCCGAGGGACAGGTAGCAATCAGCCCCAGCATTTT	once	TRBJ1-5	TRBD1	TRBV28	16
CASSGGAGQETQYF	TGTGCCAGCAGTGGAGGGGCAGGGCAAGAGACCCAGTACTTC	few	TRBJ2-5	-	TRBV28	14
CASRLERGQGAYEQYF	TGTGCAAGTCGCTTAGAGAGGGGACAGGGGGCCTACGAGCAGTACTTC	-	TRBJ2-7	-	TRBV12-2	16
CASSFVGGGETQYF	TGCGCCAGCAGCTTTGTAGGGGGTGGGGAGACCCAGTACTTC	few	TRBJ2-5	-	TRBV5-1	14
CASIPAPAGFGNQPQHF	TGTGCCAGCATCCCGGCCCCCGCGGGTTTTGGCAATCAGCCCCAGCATTTT	-	TRBJ1-5	-	TRBV5-8	17
CASSVAKRLAPIQETQYF	TGTGCCAGCAGCGTAGCTAAAAGGCTAGCACCTATACAAGAGACCCAGTACTTC	-	TRBJ2-5	-	TRBV9	18
CASGRQALNTEAFF	TGTGCCAGCGGGCGACAGGCATTGAACACTGAAGCTTTCTTT	-	TRBJ1-1	-	TRBV28	14
CASSATGTQPQHF	TGTGCCAGCAGCGCTACAGGGACTCAGCCCCAGCATTTT	-	TRBJ1-5	-	TRBV7-9	13
CASSLLEVNYGYTF	TGTGCCAGCAGTTTATTAGAAGTTAACTATGGCTACACCTTC	-	TRBJ1-2	-	TRBV28	14
CASCTSSPYEQYF	TGTGCCAGCTGCACTAGCAGCCCTTACGAGCAGTACTTC	few	TRBJ2-7	-	TRBV28	13
CASSYLDRVGGYTF	TGTGCCAGCAGTTATCTGGACAGGGTGGGCGGCTACACCTTC	few	TRBJ1-2	TRBD1	TRBV6-5	14
CASSGQDNQPQHF	TGTGCCAGCAGCGGACAGGATAATCAGCCCCAGCATTTT	-	TRBJ1-5	TRBD1	TRBV7-2	13
CASSEGGETQYF	TGTGCCAGCAGTGAGGGGGGAGAGACCCAGTACTTC	few	TRBJ2-5	-	TRBV25-1	12
CASSYTELNTEAFF	TGTGCCAGCAGCTATACAGAATTGAACACTGAAGCTTTCTTT	few	TRBJ1-1	-	TRBV2	14
CASSFVLGAREKLFF	TGTGCCAGCAGTTTTGTTCTTGGGGCGAGGGAAAAACTGTTTTTT	-	TRBJ1-4	-	TRBV28	15
CASSLAIDQALAPLHF	TGTGCCAGCAGCTTGGCCATAGATCAGGCCTTAGCACCCCTCCACTTT	-	TRBJ1-6	-	TRBV5-6	16
CASNLQGRTEAFF	TGTGCCAGCAACCTACAGGGACGGACTGAAGCTTTCTTT	-	TRBJ1-1	-	TRBV2	13
CASSQGWRQPQHF	TGCGCCAGCAGCCAAGGTTGGAGACAGCCCCAGCATTTT	-	TRBJ1-5	-	TRBV4-1	13
CASSSRSPGGPYEQYF	TGTGCCAGCAGTTCGAGGTCCCCAGGGGGTCCCTACGAGCAGTACTTC	-	TRBJ2-7	TRBD1	TRBV27	16
CASSHDGRTGSYEQYF	TGCGCCAGCAGCCACGACGGTCGGACAGGGTCCTACGAGCAGTACTTC	few	TRBJ2-7	TRBD1	TRBV4-3	16
CASSPSASYGYTF	TGTGCCAGCAGTCCATCAGCGAGCTATGGCTACACCTTC	-	TRBJ1-2	-	TRBV6-5	13
CASTQGAGMNTEAFF	TGTGCCAGCACCCAAGGCGCAGGTATGAACACTGAAGCTTTCTTT	few	TRBJ1-1	-	TRBV7-2	15
CASSEATASRYGYTF	TGTGCCAGCAGTGAAGCTACAGCTTCACGCTATGGCTACACCTTC	-	TRBJ1-2	-	TRBV2	15
CASSSQGRSSGNTIYF	TGTGCCAGCAGCTCCCAGGGAAGAAGCTCTGGAAACACCATATATTTT	-	TRBJ1-3	-	TRBV7-2	16
CASSSGLAEQGDTQYF	TGTGCCAGCAGCTCGGGTCTAGCGGAACAAGGGGATACGCAGTATTTT	-	TRBJ2-3	TRBD2	TRBV11-3	16
CASSLSGGYGYTF	TGTGCCAGCAGTTTATCGGGAGGTTATGGCTACACCTTC	-	TRBJ1-2	-	TRBV27	13
CASSQDRSGELFF	TGCGCCAGCAGCCAAGATAGATCCGGGGAGCTGTTTTTT	-	TRBJ2-2	-	TRBV4-3	13
CASSMQQRGETQYF	TGTGCCAGTAGTATGCAACAGCGGGGAGAGACCCAGTACTTC	once	TRBJ2-5	TRBD2	TRBV19	14
CASRPGGTRNTEAFF	TGTGCCAGCAGGCCCGGGGGGACTAGAAACACTGAAGCTTTCTTT	few	TRBJ1-1	-	TRBV28	15
CAISYGTGGALWEETQYF	TGTGCCATCAGTTATGGGACAGGGGGCGCATTGTGGGAAGAGACCCAGTACTTC	-	TRBJ2-5	TRBD1	TRBV10-3	18
CANSRAPGETQYF	TGTGCCAATTCCAGGGCGCCGGGAGAGACCCAGTACTTC	-	TRBJ2-5	-	TRBV2	13
CASSARTGHEANTEAFF	TGTGCCAGCAGCGCTAGGACAGGGCATGAGGCGAACACTGAAGCTTTCTTT	-	TRBJ1-1	TRBD1	TRBV9	17
CASSELVTGGQPQHF	TGTGCCAGCAGTGAATTGGTTACAGGAGGGCAGCCCCAGCATTTT	once	TRBJ1-5	-	TRBV2	15
CASSLVRGEPYEQYF	TGTGCCAGCAGCTTAGTTCGCGGGGAACCCTACGAGCAGTACTTC	-	TRBJ2-7	-	TRBV7-9	15
CASSSTAAGAFF	TGTGCCAGCAGCTCGACAGCCGCTGGAGCTTTCTTT	few	TRBJ1-1	-	TRBV5-6	12